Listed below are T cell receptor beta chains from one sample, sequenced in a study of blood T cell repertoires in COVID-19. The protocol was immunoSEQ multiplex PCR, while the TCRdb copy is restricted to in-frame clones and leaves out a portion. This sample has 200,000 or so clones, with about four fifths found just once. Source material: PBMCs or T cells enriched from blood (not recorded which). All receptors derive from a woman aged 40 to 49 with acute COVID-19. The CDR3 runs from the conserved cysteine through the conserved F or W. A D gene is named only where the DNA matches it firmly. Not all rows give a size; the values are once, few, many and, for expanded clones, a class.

CDR3 DNA: TGCGCCAGCAGCCAGGGAGACAGGGGGCTCCAAGCCCCCAAAGCTTTCTTT; CDR3 protein: CASSQGDRGLQAPKAFF; J gene: TRBJ1-1; clone size: NA; V gene: TRBV4-1; D gene: TRBD1
CDR3 DNA: TGTGCCAGCTCACCGAGGGAAGAGACCCAGTACTTC; CDR3 protein: CASSPREETQYF; J gene: TRBJ2-5; clone size: NA; V gene: TRBV18; D gene: NA
CDR3 DNA: TGCGCCAGCAGCTTGGAGGGGGCTGCTGAAGCTTTCTTT; CDR3 protein: CASSLEGAAEAFF; J gene: TRBJ1-1; clone size: NA; V gene: TRBV5-1; D gene: TRBD1
CDR3 DNA: TGTGCCAGCAGGCTACATCAGGGGGCTGGCTACACCTTC; CDR3 protein: CASRLHQGAGYTF; J gene: TRBJ1-2; clone size: NA; V gene: TRBV6-6; D gene: TRBD1
CDR3 DNA: TGTGCCAGCAGGAACTTGGACACCTCCTACGAGCAGTACTTC; CDR3 protein: CASRNLDTSYEQYF; J gene: TRBJ2-7; clone size: NA; V gene: TRBV2; D gene: NA
CDR3 DNA: TGTGCCAGCAGGCCGGACAGGACTAACTATGGCTACACCTTC; CDR3 protein: CASRPDRTNYGYTF; J gene: TRBJ1-2; clone size: NA; V gene: TRBV2; D gene: TRBD1
CDR3 DNA: TGTGCCTGGAGCCAGGGGAACTATGGCTACACCTTC; CDR3 protein: CAWSQGNYGYTF; J gene: TRBJ1-2; clone size: NA; V gene: TRBV30; D gene: NA
CDR3 DNA: TGTGCCAGCAGCTCCATTGGACAGGGGGCCGACTATGGCTACACCTTC; CDR3 protein: CASSSIGQGADYGYTF; J gene: TRBJ1-2; clone size: NA; V gene: TRBV7-9; D gene: TRBD1
CDR3 DNA: TGTGCCAGTACCCACCGTGGGACAGGGATCGAAAAACTGTTTTTT; CDR3 protein: CASTHRGTGIEKLFF; J gene: TRBJ1-4; clone size: NA; V gene: TRBV19; D gene: TRBD1
CDR3 DNA: TGTGCCACCAGCGAGGGCGCAACCATATATTTT; CDR3 protein: CATSEGATIYF; J gene: TRBJ1-3; clone size: NA; V gene: TRBV24-1; D gene: NA
CDR3 DNA: TGTGCCAGCAGAACGGGAGGGGTGGGGGAGCAGTACTTC; CDR3 protein: CASRTGGVGEQYF; J gene: TRBJ2-7; clone size: NA; V gene: TRBV27; D gene: TRBD2
CDR3 DNA: TGTGCCACCAGTGATTTACTGAACACCGGGGAGCTGTTTTTT; CDR3 protein: CATSDLLNTGELFF; J gene: TRBJ2-2; clone size: NA; V gene: TRBV24-1; D gene: NA
CDR3 DNA: TGTGCCAGCAGCTCCAGGAATCAGCCCCAGCATTTT; CDR3 protein: CASSSRNQPQHF; J gene: TRBJ1-5; clone size: NA; V gene: TRBV28; D gene: NA
CDR3 DNA: TGTGCCAGCAGAGGGACAGGGGGTTACGAGCAGTACTTC; CDR3 protein: CASRGTGGYEQYF; J gene: TRBJ2-7; clone size: NA; V gene: TRBV7-9; D gene: TRBD1
CDR3 DNA: TGCGCCAGCAGTCGGGACAGGGTGGACGAGCAGTACTTC; CDR3 protein: CASSRDRVDEQYF; J gene: TRBJ2-7; clone size: NA; V gene: TRBV10-2; D gene: TRBD1
CDR3 DNA: TGTGCCTGGAGTAAACAGGGGATATCCTACAATGAGCAGTTCTTC; CDR3 protein: CAWSKQGISYNEQFF; J gene: TRBJ2-1; clone size: NA; V gene: TRBV30; D gene: TRBD1
CDR3 DNA: TGTGCCTGGAGTCAGGCCAATGAGCAGTTCTTC; CDR3 protein: CAWSQANEQFF; J gene: TRBJ2-1; clone size: NA; V gene: TRBV30; D gene: NA
CDR3 DNA: TGTGCCAGCAGAAACGGGGGACGCACTGAAGCTTTCTTT; CDR3 protein: CASRNGGRTEAFF; J gene: TRBJ1-1; clone size: NA; V gene: TRBV6-5; D gene: NA
CDR3 DNA: TGTGCCAGCAGACCCCAGGGGGCACGGGAAAAACTGTTTTTT; CDR3 protein: CASRPQGAREKLFF; J gene: TRBJ1-4; clone size: NA; V gene: TRBV6-5; D gene: TRBD1
CDR3 DNA: TGTGCCAGCAGCCAACCGGGACAGGGAGCTTTCTTT; CDR3 protein: CASSQPGQGAFF; J gene: TRBJ1-1; clone size: NA; V gene: TRBV3-1/TRBV3-2; D gene: TRBD1
CDR3 DNA: TGTGCCACCAGCAGAGGCGGGACTAGCGGGAGCGATGAGCAGTTCTTC; CDR3 protein: CATSRGGTSGSDEQFF; J gene: TRBJ2-1; clone size: NA; V gene: TRBV15; D gene: TRBD2
CDR3 DNA: TGTGCCACCAGCAATCTAGGGGGAGCCAAAAACATTCAGTACTTC; CDR3 protein: CATSNLGGAKNIQYF; J gene: TRBJ2-4; clone size: NA; V gene: TRBV15; D gene: NA
CDR3 DNA: TGTGCCAGCTCACCCCGCGGACAGGTCTATGGCTACACCTTC; CDR3 protein: CASSPRGQVYGYTF; J gene: TRBJ1-2; clone size: NA; V gene: TRBV18; D gene: TRBD1
CDR3 DNA: TGTGCCAGCAGTTACCCCTCCCGACTAGCGGGGGGTCCCTACAATGAGCAGTTCTTC; CDR3 protein: CASSYPSRLAGGPYNEQFF; J gene: TRBJ2-1; clone size: NA; V gene: TRBV6-2/TRBV6-3; D gene: TRBD2
CDR3 DNA: TGTGCCAGCAGTCAGGGGGACTCTTTCTATGGCTACACCTTC; CDR3 protein: CASSQGDSFYGYTF; J gene: TRBJ1-2; clone size: NA; V gene: TRBV28; D gene: TRBD1
CDR3 DNA: TGTGCCAGCAGTCTAGGGGGTTCGAACACCGGGGAGCTGTTTTTT; CDR3 protein: CASSLGGSNTGELFF; J gene: TRBJ2-2; clone size: NA; V gene: TRBV28; D gene: NA
CDR3 DNA: TGTGCCACCAGCAGAGATCGGGTTGACCCCAGAAGCTACGAGCAGTACTTC; CDR3 protein: CATSRDRVDPRSYEQYF; J gene: TRBJ2-7; clone size: NA; V gene: TRBV15; D gene: NA
CDR3 DNA: TGTGCCAGCAGCGAAGCGGGGAATGAGCAGTTCTTC; CDR3 protein: CASSEAGNEQFF; J gene: TRBJ2-1; clone size: NA; V gene: TRBV7-6; D gene: TRBD2
CDR3 DNA: TGTGCCAGCAGCCCGGGACAGAACTATGGCTACACCTTC; CDR3 protein: CASSPGQNYGYTF; J gene: TRBJ1-2; clone size: NA; V gene: TRBV27; D gene: TRBD1
CDR3 DNA: TGCGCCAGCAGCTTCGCGGGGGACTCCTACGAGCAGTACTTC; CDR3 protein: CASSFAGDSYEQYF; J gene: TRBJ2-7; clone size: NA; V gene: TRBV5-1; D gene: TRBD2
CDR3 DNA: TGTGCCAGCAGCCGACGACAGGGAGCGTTGAGGACTGAAGCTTTCTTT; CDR3 protein: CASSRRQGALRTEAFF; J gene: TRBJ1-1; clone size: NA; V gene: TRBV13; D gene: TRBD1
CDR3 DNA: TGTGCCAGCAGTGGTCCCGAACAGGGGGCGCGGGCCAAAAACATTCAGTACTTC; CDR3 protein: CASSGPEQGARAKNIQYF; J gene: TRBJ2-4; clone size: NA; V gene: TRBV6-1; D gene: TRBD1
CDR3 DNA: TGCGCCAGCAGTGAATGGACAGCCGGTAATGAAAAACTGTTTTTT; CDR3 protein: CASSEWTAGNEKLFF; J gene: TRBJ1-4; clone size: many; V gene: TRBV10-2; D gene: NA
CDR3 DNA: TGTGCCAGCAGCCCCCGTAGCAGGGGTAGTGAGCAGTACTTC; CDR3 protein: CASSPRSRGSEQYF; J gene: TRBJ2-7; clone size: NA; V gene: TRBV7-6; D gene: NA
CDR3 DNA: TGTGCCAGCAGCGACAGGGTCGGTAGCGGGGAGCTGTTTTTT; CDR3 protein: CASSDRVGSGELFF; J gene: TRBJ2-2; clone size: NA; V gene: TRBV9; D gene: NA
CDR3 DNA: TGCGCCAGCACCCCCGGGACTGCTGTCGTGGGGACTGAAGCTTTCTTT; CDR3 protein: CASTPGTAVVGTEAFF; J gene: TRBJ1-1; clone size: NA; V gene: TRBV5-1; D gene: NA
CDR3 DNA: TGTGCCAGCAGCCAAAAAGTTCGGCTGGCTGACTATACGCAGTATTTT; CDR3 protein: CASSQKVRLADYTQYF; J gene: TRBJ2-3; clone size: NA; V gene: TRBV3-1/TRBV3-2; D gene: NA
CDR3 DNA: TGTGCCTGGGGCGAGGGACAGCCCCCCTACGAGCAGTACTTC; CDR3 protein: CAWGEGQPPYEQYF; J gene: TRBJ2-7; clone size: NA; V gene: TRBV30; D gene: TRBD1
CDR3 DNA: TGTGCCAGCAGTGAACCAGGGATTGACTACGAGCAGTACTTC; CDR3 protein: CASSEPGIDYEQYF; J gene: TRBJ2-7; clone size: once; V gene: TRBV6-1; D gene: NA
CDR3 DNA: TGTGCCAGCAGCTTAACAGGGCTGAACACTGAAGCTTTCTTT; CDR3 protein: CASSLTGLNTEAFF; J gene: TRBJ1-1; clone size: NA; V gene: TRBV3-1/TRBV3-2; D gene: NA
CDR3 DNA: TGTGCCAGCAGGGGAAGTACCAGGGCAGGGCAGCCCCAGCATTTT; CDR3 protein: CASRGSTRAGQPQHF; J gene: TRBJ1-5; clone size: NA; V gene: TRBV6-5; D gene: NA
CDR3 DNA: TGCGCCAGCAGCCAGGGAAACAGGGAGGGCACTGAAGCTTTCTTT; CDR3 protein: CASSQGNREGTEAFF; J gene: TRBJ1-1; clone size: NA; V gene: TRBV4-1; D gene: NA
CDR3 DNA: TGTGCCAGCACCTCTTCGCAGGGCACTGAAGCTTTCTTT; CDR3 protein: CASTSSQGTEAFF; J gene: TRBJ1-1; clone size: NA; V gene: TRBV7-9; D gene: NA
CDR3 DNA: TGTGCCAGCAGCCCCAGACAGGACAGGGGACTCCATTCCTACGAGCAGTACTTC; CDR3 protein: CASSPRQDRGLHSYEQYF; J gene: TRBJ2-7; clone size: NA; V gene: TRBV9; D gene: TRBD1
CDR3 DNA: TGTGCCAGCACTAAAGCGGGAAGCGGGGCCGAGCAGTACTTC; CDR3 protein: CASTKAGSGAEQYF; J gene: TRBJ2-7; clone size: NA; V gene: TRBV6-6; D gene: TRBD2
CDR3 DNA: TGTGCCAGCAGTCCCCCATTCTACGAGCAGTACTTC; CDR3 protein: CASSPPFYEQYF; J gene: TRBJ2-7; clone size: once; V gene: TRBV6-5; D gene: NA
CDR3 DNA: TGCGCCAGCAGCCAAGAAGTTCGGGGGAACACTGAAGCTTTCTTT; CDR3 protein: CASSQEVRGNTEAFF; J gene: TRBJ1-1; clone size: NA; V gene: TRBV4-1; D gene: NA
CDR3 DNA: TGTGCCAGTAGTTTGAACAGTCACCCGAACACCGGGGAGCTGTTTTTT; CDR3 protein: CASSLNSHPNTGELFF; J gene: TRBJ2-2; clone size: NA; V gene: TRBV19; D gene: NA
CDR3 DNA: TGTGCCTGGAGTTCAGGGTCAACTAATGAAAAACTGTTTTTT; CDR3 protein: CAWSSGSTNEKLFF; J gene: TRBJ1-4; clone size: few; V gene: TRBV30; D gene: NA
CDR3 DNA: TGTGCCAGCAGCCTTGGATTGGGCGCCCATGAAAAACTGTTTTTT; CDR3 protein: CASSLGLGAHEKLFF; J gene: TRBJ1-4; clone size: NA; V gene: TRBV4-2; D gene: NA
CDR3 DNA: TGCGCCAGCAGCCAACTAGCGGGAGTTAACTACGAGCAGTACTTC; CDR3 protein: CASSQLAGVNYEQYF; J gene: TRBJ2-7; clone size: NA; V gene: TRBV4-1; D gene: TRBD2
CDR3 DNA: TGTGCCAGCAGCTTATTCCCCAGGACAGGGCAAGCAGATACGCAGTATTTT; CDR3 protein: CASSLFPRTGQADTQYF; J gene: TRBJ2-3; clone size: NA; V gene: TRBV7-8; D gene: TRBD1
CDR3 DNA: TGTGCCAGCAGCCAGGCCGGGACTGACACCGGGGAGCTGTTTTTT; CDR3 protein: CASSQAGTDTGELFF; J gene: TRBJ2-2; clone size: NA; V gene: TRBV3-1/TRBV3-2; D gene: NA
CDR3 DNA: TGTGCCAGCAGATCGGCCGGGACAGCGGATGGCTACACCTTC; CDR3 protein: CASRSAGTADGYTF; J gene: TRBJ1-2; clone size: NA; V gene: TRBV14; D gene: TRBD1
CDR3 DNA: TGTGCCAGCAGTATCAGACAGGGAACGGGCGAGCAGTACTTC; CDR3 protein: CASSIRQGTGEQYF; J gene: TRBJ2-7; clone size: NA; V gene: TRBV27; D gene: TRBD1